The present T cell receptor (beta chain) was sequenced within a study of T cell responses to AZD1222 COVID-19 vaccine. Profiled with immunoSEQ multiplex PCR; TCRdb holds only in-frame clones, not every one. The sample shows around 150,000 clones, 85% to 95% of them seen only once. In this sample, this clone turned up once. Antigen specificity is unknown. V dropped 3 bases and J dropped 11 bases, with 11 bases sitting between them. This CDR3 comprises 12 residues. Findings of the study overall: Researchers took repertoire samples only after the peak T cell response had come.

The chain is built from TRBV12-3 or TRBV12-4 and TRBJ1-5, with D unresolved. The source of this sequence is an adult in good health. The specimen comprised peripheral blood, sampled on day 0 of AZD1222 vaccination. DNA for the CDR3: TGTGCCAGCAGTTTGGGGTCAGATGCCCAGCATTTT. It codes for CASSLGSDAQHF.